A single sample gave rise to the 27 T cell receptor beta chains below, sequenced in a study of breast tumors, draining lymph nodes, adjacent tissues. The lymph nodes were axillary draining lymph nodes from breast cancer patients. TCRdb called the multiplex PCR reads again in MiXCR, with one record for every CDR3 protein. Of 200,000 to 250,000 distinct CDR3 sequences in the sample, about a third were seen once. Material for sequencing was axillary lymph node tissue. These receptor sequences come from a female donor with breast cancer. Some clones in this sample may be carry-over from other donors' samples.

This clonotype has ten or more counts. This chain links TRBV20-1 with TRBJ2-2; D remains ambiguous. The CDR3 runs to 13 residues. Germline CDR1 DFQATT, CDR2 SNEGSKA (reference sequence). The V and J ends lost 2 bases and 5 bases respectively, with 9 bases between them. The CDR3 spells CSARSSLTGELFF. CDR3 DNA sequence: TGCAGTGCTAGATCGAGTTTGACCGGGGAGCTGTTTTTT.

This clonotype was picked up many times. Here the CDR3 DNA reads TGCAGTGCTTTGACAGGTTTCAGCTCCTACGAGCAGTACTTC. Protein: CSALTGFSSYEQYF. The chain couples TRBV20-1 to TRBJ2-7, with D perhaps matching TRBD1 (6 bases). The CDR3 sequence is 14 residues long. The V end lost 5 bases, the J end lost 0 bases, and 14 bases lay between the germline ends. Germline V gene lookup returns CDR1 DFQATT and CDR2 SNEGSKA (reference sequence).

This clonotype was counted at least ten times. The chain couples TRBV18 to TRBJ1-5; 7 bases are shared with TRBD1. This CDR3 spans 14 amino acids. CDR1 and CDR2 from the germline V gene are KGHSH and LQKENI. V shed 2 bases, J shed 7 bases, and the junction held 5 bases outside the gene matches. The CDR3 sequence is CASSPEIGGQPQHF. Written as DNA, the CDR3 is TGTGCCAGCTCACCAGAAATAGGGGGCCAGCCCCAGCATTTT.

The sample holds many counts of this clonotype. The chain has TRBV12-3 or TRBV12-4 and TRBJ2-2; 7 nucleotides align to TRBD1. This CDR3 has 15 amino acids. Trimming at V came to 6 bases and at J to 0 bases, leaving 4 bases not matched to a gene. CDR3 in DNA: TGTGCCAGCAGCAGACAGGGCGCGAACACCGGGGAGCTGTTTTTT. Residues: CASSRQGANTGELFF.

This clonotype appeared a few times. Compared with germline, one end of the junction differs, possibly owing to a read error. This rearrangement joins TRBV4-2 to TRBJ2-1, with 9 bases lining up with TRBD2. The CDR3 has 16 amino acids. Germline values: CDR1 LGHNA, CDR2 YNFKEQ. DNA for the CDR3: TGTGCCAGCAGCCAAGGGGCGGGAGGGAGCTACAATGAGCAGCTCTTC. Amino acid sequence: CASSQGAGGSYNEQLF.

On this clonotype: Given a much more abundant clone one base away, this may be a read error. V is TRBV5-1 and J is TRBJ2-5; either TRBD1 or TRBD2 may supply D (5 bases each). Germline-derived CDR1 and CDR2 are SGHRS and YFSETQ. The CDR3 contains 14 residues. The CDR3 DNA follows: TGCGCCAGCAGCGTGGGGGTTTCGTCGGAGACCCAGTGCTTC. Protein: CASSVGVSSETQCF.

This clonotype was seen at least ten times. V is TRBV15 and J is TRBJ1-3; tentative D call: TRBD1 (5 bases). Trimming cost V 2 bases and J 4 bases, with 15 bases left between them. CDR1 and CDR2 (germline): LNHNV, YYDKDF (reference sequence). This CDR3 is 16 amino acids long. The chain's CDR3 is CATSRPRTGGGNTIYF. The DNA for the CDR3 is TGTGCCACCAGCAGACCCCGCACAGGAGGCGGAAACACCATATATTTT.

On this clonotype: Possible read error: a much larger clone is one base away. V and J are TRBV7-9 and TRBJ2-4; 8 bases are shared with TRBD2. The CDR3 has 15 amino acids. Germline V lookup: CDR1 SEHNR, CDR2 FQNEAQ (reference sequence). The DNA for the CDR3 is TGTGTCAGCAGCTTAGCCCTCCAGCGGGAGAGCATTCAGTACTTC. This encodes CVSSLALQRESIQYF. Full variable domain (outside the CDR3, taken from reference TRBV7-9 and TRBJ2-4): DTGVSQNPRHKITKRGQNVTFRCDPISEHNRLYWYRQTLGQGPEFLTYFQNEAQLEKSRLLSDRFSAERPKGSFSTLEIQRTEQGDSAMYLCVSSLALQRESIQYFGAGTRLSVL.

This clonotype was detected only once. This chain connects TRBV24-1 to TRBJ2-5, with D perhaps being TRBD1 or TRBD2 (5 bases each). The CDR3 sequence is 14 residues long. Germline-derived CDR1 and CDR2 are KGHDR and SFDVKD. The germline V and J ends were trimmed by 5 bases and 4 bases, with 13 bases remaining between them. The CDR3 is CATSAGRDGETQYF. The CDR3, as DNA: TGTGCCACCAGTGCTGGCAGGGACGGAGAGACCCAGTACTTC.

This clonotype was detected many times. The chain uses TRBV18 and TRBJ2-7; 10 bases match TRBD1. Germline V gene sequence: CDR1 KGHSH, CDR2 LQKENI. The CDR3 extends over 15 amino acids. The trim removed 2 bases at V and 6 bases at J, leaving 7 bases unmatched. In DNA, the CDR3 is TGTGCCAGCTCACCAACCGGGACAGGGGACACCGAGCAGTACTTC. Translating it yields CASSPTGTGDTEQYF.

This chain joins TRBV11-3 and TRBJ2-3; the match to TRBD2 covers 10 bases. The CDR3 sequence is 15 residues long. CDR1 is SGHNT and CDR2 is YENEEA in the germline V gene. Germline trimming cut 2 bases from V and 5 bases from J; bases unmatched to any gene: 4. CDR3 in DNA: TGTGCCAGCAGCTTATGGCTAGCGGGAGTAGATACGCAGTATTTT. This encodes CASSLWLAGVDTQYF.

This clonotype was detected ten times or more. Given a much more abundant clone one base away, this may be a read error. The rearrangement links TRBV7-9 to TRBJ2-5; 12 nucleotides match TRBD2. Germline CDR1 reads SEHNR; CDR2 reads FQNEAQ (reference sequence). The CDR3 loop spans 15 amino acids. The CDR3 region has the DNA TGTGCCAGCAGCAGACTAGCGGGAGAGCAAGAGACCCAGCACTTC. Amino acids: CASSRLAGEQETQHF.

This clonotype was seen many times. This chain joins TRBV5-1 and TRBJ2-3; TRBD2 matches at 7 bases. V shed 5 bases and J 3 bases; nucleotides not matched to a gene: 15. Germline V gene lookup returns CDR1 SGHRS and CDR2 YFSETQ. The CDR3 runs 17 residues. The CDR3 region has the DNA TGCGCCAGCAGTCGCCCCCCCGGGCGGGAGAGGACAGATACGCAGTATTTT. Translating gives CASSRPPGRERTDTQYF.

Ten or more counts support this clonotype. The chain combines TRBV12-3 or TRBV12-4 with TRBJ2-1; 8 positions agree with TRBD2. CDR3 length: 16 residues. The V gene end was trimmed by 8 bases and the J gene end by 7 bases; junction bases not matched to a gene: 16. The CDR3 loop reads CASCPSRGGDGNEQFF. DNA of the CDR3: TGTGCCAGCTGCCCATCCCGGGGGGGAGACGGGAATGAGCAGTTCTTC.

Concerning this clonotype: Sequence at one end of the junction differs from germline and may be a read error. CDR3 protein: CASSHSSGGNEKLFF. The CDR3 region has the DNA TGTGCCAGCAGTCACTCATCAGGGGGGAATGAAAAACTGTTTTTT. The gene calls are TRBV6-6 and TRBJ1-4; 7 bases fit TRBD1. This CDR3 is 15 amino acids long. Germline-derived CDR1 and CDR2 are MNHNY and SVGAGI (reference sequence).

The chain employs TRBV4-2 and TRBJ1-1, with a possible D match to TRBD1 (5 bases). The germline V gene has CDR1 LGHNA and CDR2 YNFKEQ. With 1 base removed from V and 10 bases from J, the gap between germline ends came to 22 bases. This CDR3 spans 16 amino acids. As DNA, the CDR3 is TGTGCCAGCAGCCAAGCCACGATTGGGCAGGGTGTAGGAGCTTTCTTT. This gives the protein CASSQATIGQGVGAFF.

This clonotype has ten or more counts. The chain recombines TRBV5-5 with TRBJ2-3, with D unresolved. The CDR3 is 12 residues long. The V end was cut by 1 base, the J end by 4 bases, with 4 bases between. Germline lookup yields CDR1 SGHKS and CDR2 YYEKEE (reference sequence). The CDR3 DNA sequence: TGTGCCAGCAGCTTGCCCCCAGATACGCAGTATTTT. It encodes CASSLPPDTQYF. Together with reference TRBV5-5 and TRBJ2-3, the CDR3 gives the full variable domain: DAGVTQSPTHLIKTRGQQVTLRCSPISGHKSVSWYQQVLGQGPQFIFQYYEKEERGRGNFPDRFSARQFPNYSSELNVNALLLGDSALYLCASSLPPDTQYFGPGTRLTVL.

About this clonotype: This may be a read error: a much more frequent sequence differs by one nucleotide. The CDR3 reads CASSSTGIVTGELPF. CDR3 coding DNA: TGTGCCAGCAGCTCAACAGGGATCGTGACCGGGGAGCTGCCTTTT. J is TRBJ2-2 and V is TRBV7-2; TRBD1 is a possible D gene (6 bases). Germline-derived CDR1 and CDR2 are SGHTA and FQGNSA. The CDR3 runs 15 residues. Based on the CDR3 plus reference TRBV7-2 and TRBJ2-2, the full variable domain is GAGVSQSPSNKVTEKGKDVELRCDPISGHTALYWYRQSLGQGLEFLIYFQGNSAPDKSGLPSDRFSAERTGGSVSTLTIQRTQQEDSAVYLCASSSTGIVTGELPFGEGSRLTVL.

This clonotype was recorded at least ten times. This rearrangement joins TRBV19 to TRBJ2-2; D not certain. Germline-derived CDR1 and CDR2 are LNHDA and SQIVND (reference sequence). The CDR3 spans 11 residues. V lost 5 bases and J 9 bases, leaving 7 bases between the germline ends. The CDR3 DNA reads as TGTGCCAGTAGTGGCCCATGGGAGCTGTTTTTT. Translation: CASSGPWELFF.

The chain links TRBV24-1 to TRBJ2-1; 8 nucleotides align to TRBD2. CDR1 and CDR2 (germline): KGHDR, SFDVKD. V lost 4 bases to trimming and J lost 5 bases; unmatched junction nucleotides: 6. This CDR3 contains 15 residues. CDR3 coding DNA: TGTGCCACCAGTGAGGCTAGCGGGTTGAACAATGAGCAGTTCTTC. Protein sequence: CATSEASGLNNEQFF.

This clonotype was picked up a small number of times. Since a much larger clone is just one base distant, this may be a read error. The chain couples TRBV11-3 to TRBJ2-7, with 7 bases that match TRBD1. This CDR3 is 15 amino acids long. V shed 5 bases and J 2 bases; nucleotides not matched to a gene: 9. Germline assignment: CDR1 SGHNT and CDR2 YENEEA. The CDR3 DNA is TGTGCCAGCAGCCTACAAACAGGGGCCACCTACGAGCAGTACTTC. Its protein product is CASSLQTGATYEQYF.

This clonotype was observed at least ten times. The rearrangement joins TRBV20-1 to TRBJ1-5; D not resolved. Trimming stripped 1 base from V and 7 bases from J, with 11 bases between. This CDR3 is 13 amino acids long. Germline CDR1 is DFQATT and CDR2 is SNEGSKA (reference sequence). The DNA of the CDR3 is TGCAGTGCTAGAGGCACGGGCGTCCAGCCCCAGCATTTT. The encoded protein is CSARGTGVQPQHF.

This clonotype was recorded at least ten times. The chain employs TRBV9 and TRBJ2-1; weak D call: TRBD1 (5 bases). CDR3 length equals 15 residues. The germline CDR1 and CDR2 sequences are SGDLS and YYNGEE. The V and J ends lost 5 bases and 1 base respectively, with 13 bases between them. The CDR3 is CASSRFRESYNEQFF. The CDR3, as DNA: TGTGCCAGCAGTAGGTTCAGGGAATCCTACAATGAGCAGTTCTTC.

Only a few counts were recorded for this clonotype. The chain joins TRBV29-1 to TRBJ1-1, with 9 bases identical to TRBD1. CDR3 length: 14 amino acids. Germline CDR1 is SQVTM and CDR2 is ANQGSEA. V was clipped by 5 bases and J by 6 bases; unmatched bases: 10. The CDR3 bases are TGCAGCGTTCGGAGGACAGGGGTTATCGCTGAAGCTTTCTTT. It specifies CSVRRTGVIAEAFF.

This clonotype has just one count. This may be a read error, as it is one base from a much larger clone. V is TRBV28 and J is TRBJ1-5; no reliable D call. Germline V gene sequence: CDR1 MDHEN, CDR2 SYDVKM. The length of the CDR3 is 14 residues. V was cut by 11 bases and J by 2 bases, with 16 bases left in between. The CDR3 spells CAGTPGTRNQPQHF. In DNA, the CDR3 is TGTGCCGGCACCCCTGGCACGCGCAATCAGCCCCAGCATTTT.

This rearrangement joins TRBV19 to TRBJ2-7; D gene uncertain. The CDR3 sequence is 14 residues long. The germline V gene encodes CDR1 LNHDA and CDR2 SQIVND (reference sequence). With 3 bases removed from V and 2 bases from J, the gap between germline ends came to 11 bases. The CDR3 spells CASSIFVSAYEQYF. DNA of the CDR3: TGTGCCAGTAGTATCTTCGTCAGCGCCTACGAGCAGTACTTC.

At least ten counts were recorded for this clonotype. CDR3 region: CASSRDRYQETQYF. The DNA of the CDR3 is TGTGCCAGCAGTCGAGACAGGTACCAAGAGACCCAGTACTTC. The chain joins TRBV11-1 to TRBJ2-5; D is possibly TRBD1 (6 bases). The V end lost 6 bases, the J end lost 0 bases, and 11 bases lay between the germline ends. Germline loops: CDR1 SGHAT, CDR2 FQDESV (reference sequence). This CDR3 region has 14 residues.